These 18 T cell receptor beta chains originate from one sample sequenced in a study of OX40 agonist ivuxolimab in advanced cancers. Library generation was performed with the immunoSEQ multiplex PCR assay. TCRdb's version of the immuneACCESS table is confined to in-frame rearrangements and falls short of the full clone set. An unresolved V gene accounts for under half of the shortfall where checked; the remainder is of unknown origin. This sample holds 63,000 or so clones; about 90% were observed only once. In total, the top ten clones hold around 3.9% of the sample. The sample in question was CD4+ or CD8+ T cells sorted from blood, obtained in a trial of the OX40 agonist ivuxolimab. All receptors come from an adult with an advanced solid tumor such as melanoma, head and neck, liver or kidney cancer.

The chain carries TRBV4-2 and TRBJ1-6, with D unresolved. This CDR3 spans 18 amino acids. Germline CDR1 is LGHNA and CDR2 is YNFKEQ. V gave up 0 bases and J gave up 4 bases, with 16 bases separating them. CDR3 nucleotide sequence: TGTGCCAGCAGCCAAGATCTGGCTGCAGCCTCATATAATTCACCCCTCCACTTT. Amino acids: CASSQDLAAASYNSPLHF.

The chain couples TRBV6-5 to TRBJ1-2; D might be TRBD1 (6 bases). The germline V gene has CDR1 MNHEY and CDR2 SVGAGI. The CDR3 spans 15 residues. V dropped 0 bases and J dropped 4 bases, with 12 bases sitting between them. For the CDR3, the DNA is TGTGCCAGCAGTTACTCTAGGGGGGGAATCTATGGCTACACCTTC. It specifies CASSYSRGGIYGYTF.

V usage is TRBV28 and J usage is TRBJ2-3; the match to TRBD2 covers 7 bases. CDR3 length equals 15 residues. The V gene end was trimmed by 4 bases and the J gene end by 2 bases; junction bases not matched to a gene: 6. Germline CDR1 and CDR2: MDHEN and SYDVKM. CDR3 nucleotide sequence: TGTGCCAGCAGTTACAGCGGGACCTACACAGATACGCAGTATTTT. Translated: CASSYSGTYTDTQYF.

The gene calls are TRBV19 and TRBJ2-7; D is unresolved. Trimming stripped 3 bases from V and 6 bases from J, with 15 bases between. This CDR3 has 14 residues. The germline V gene has CDR1 LNHDA and CDR2 SQIVND (reference sequence). Here the CDR3 DNA reads TGTGCCAGTAGTATTACCCCCCCACCTTCCGAGCAGTACTTC. This encodes CASSITPPPSEQYF.

The rearrangement links TRBV4-1 to TRBJ2-7; 12 nucleotides agree with TRBD1. The trim removed 3 bases at V and 4 bases at J, leaving 10 bases unmatched. From germline, CDR1 is MGHRA and CDR2 YSYEKL. The CDR3 consists of 17 residues. The CDR3 DNA reads TGCGCCAGCAGCCACGCTGGGACAGGGGGCGCTTTATACGAGCAGTACTTC. This encodes CASSHAGTGGALYEQYF.

The table lists this clone with a few counts. The chain uses TRBV7-9 and TRBJ1-5; D might be TRBD1 (5 bases). The germline V gene encodes CDR1 SEHNR and CDR2 FQNEAQ (reference sequence). The CDR3 is 15 residues long. V was clipped by 1 base and J by 2 bases, with 9 bases between them. In DNA, the CDR3 is TGTGCCAGCAGCTTAGGCAGGGCCGGCAATCAGCCCCAGCATTTT. This sequence encodes CASSLGRAGNQPQHF.

V gene TRBV7-9 combines with J gene TRBJ1-1, with 7 bases identical to TRBD1. The CDR3 consists of 14 residues. J was trimmed by 4 bases and V by 4 bases; bases with no gene match: 6. Germline CDR1 SEHNR, CDR2 FQNEAQ (reference sequence). The CDR3 loop is CASSSDRLSTEAFF. DNA of the CDR3: TGTGCCAGCAGCTCGGACAGGCTGAGCACTGAAGCTTTCTTT.

The J gene is TRBJ2-7, the V gene TRBV11-3; no clear D. V was trimmed by 2 bases and J by 1 base, leaving 12 bases between them. CDR1 SGHNT and CDR2 YENEEA come from the germline V gene. The CDR3 is 15 amino acids. In nucleotides, the CDR3 is TGTGCCAGCAGCTTACTGGTAGCCCTGTCCTACGAGCAGTACTTC. Residues: CASSLLVALSYEQYF.

The V and J genes are TRBV6-6 and TRBJ2-5; D uncertain. The CDR3 contains 12 residues. Between the trimmed V and J ends, which lost 3 bases and 9 bases, there was a span of 11 bases. The germline V gene encodes CDR1 MNHNY and CDR2 SVGAGI (reference sequence). The CDR3 sequence: CASSYTAGAQYF. The CDR3 bases are TGTGCCAGCAGTTATACTGCTGGGGCCCAGTACTTC.

The rearrangement joins TRBV5-1 to TRBJ1-2; no clear D gene. Trimming removed 2 bases from V and 6 bases from J, with 8 bases in between. This CDR3 region has 12 residues. Germline V gene sequence: CDR1 SGHRS, CDR2 YFSETQ. The CDR3, as DNA: TGCGCCAGCAGCTTATCAGCGGATGGCTACACCTTC. It is translated as CASSLSADGYTF.

The genes are TRBV7-8 and TRBJ1-1; D is undetermined. Germline V CDR1 and CDR2: SGHVS, FQNEAQ. The CDR3 runs 15 residues. V dropped 5 bases and J dropped 4 bases, with 17 bases sitting between them. CDR3 sequence reads: CASSQRGPTGTEAFF. The DNA for the CDR3 is TGTGCCAGCAGCCAACGAGGCCCAACCGGCACTGAAGCTTTCTTT.

The chain combines TRBV27 with TRBJ2-7, with D unclear. V dropped 5 bases and J dropped 3 bases, with 8 bases sitting between them. The CDR3 runs 12 residues. Germline V gives CDR1 MNHEY, CDR2 SMNVEV (reference sequence). CDR3 sequence: CASSPNYYEQYF. The DNA of the CDR3 is TGTGCCAGCAGTCCCAACTACTACGAGCAGTACTTC.

The V call is TRBV9, the J call TRBJ2-3; D uncertain. Germline loops: CDR1 SGDLS, CDR2 YYNGEE. The CDR3 sequence is 12 residues long. Trimming left V 1 base short and J 2 bases short, with 2 bases between. The CDR3 here is CASSVFTDTQYF. In DNA, the CDR3 is TGTGCCAGCAGCGTATTCACAGATACGCAGTATTTT.

This chain uses TRBV10-1 with TRBJ1-4; D unclear. Trimming shortened V by 2 bases and J by 7 bases, and 5 bases separated the two germline ends. The CDR3 is 12 amino acids. The germline CDR1 and CDR2 sequences are WNHNN and SYGVQD (reference sequence). The chain's CDR3 is CASSESGEKLFF. CDR3 nucleotide sequence: TGCGCCAGCAGTGAGAGCGGTGAAAAACTGTTTTTT.

The chain employs TRBV29-1 and TRBJ1-4, with D possibly matching TRBD1 (6 bases). V lost 7 bases to trimming and J lost 8 bases, with 17 bases between them. This CDR3 is built from 13 residues. Germline V gene lookup returns CDR1 SQVTM and CDR2 ANQGSEA. For the CDR3, the DNA is TGCAGCGCCCTCCGCCCCGGGGGCGAAAAACTGTTTTTT. It yields the protein CSALRPGGEKLFF.

This chain links TRBV19 with TRBJ2-1, with a tentative D call TRBD2 (6 bases). The CDR3 is 15 amino acids. V lost 3 bases and J lost 7, with 16 bases in between. CDR1 is LNHDA, CDR2 SQIVND, per germline (reference sequence). The CDR3 nucleotides read TGTGCCAGTAGTATGGGCGGGATTGGGGGAAATGAGCAGTTCTTC. It codes for CASSMGGIGGNEQFF.

The chain combines TRBV28 with TRBJ2-7, with D perhaps given as TRBD1 or TRBD2 (5 bases each). From germline, CDR1 is MDHEN and CDR2 SYDVKM. The CDR3 runs 14 residues. V lost 5 bases and J 4 bases, leaving 15 bases between the germline ends. The CDR3 sequence is CASSTLGGMYEQYV. In DNA form, the CDR3 reads TGTGCCAGCAGTACTCTTGGGGGTATGTACGAGCAGTACGTC.

The rearrangement links TRBV4-3 to TRBJ2-2; 10 nucleotides align to TRBD2. Germline lookup yields CDR1 LGHNA and CDR2 YSLEER. The junction had 6 bases not matched to a gene; V was cut back by 4 bases and J by 4 bases. The length of the CDR3 is 16 residues. CDR3 nucleotides: TGCGCCAGCAGCCCGGTGGCTAGCGGGAGCACCGGGGAGCTGTTTTTT. It translates to CASSPVASGSTGELFF.